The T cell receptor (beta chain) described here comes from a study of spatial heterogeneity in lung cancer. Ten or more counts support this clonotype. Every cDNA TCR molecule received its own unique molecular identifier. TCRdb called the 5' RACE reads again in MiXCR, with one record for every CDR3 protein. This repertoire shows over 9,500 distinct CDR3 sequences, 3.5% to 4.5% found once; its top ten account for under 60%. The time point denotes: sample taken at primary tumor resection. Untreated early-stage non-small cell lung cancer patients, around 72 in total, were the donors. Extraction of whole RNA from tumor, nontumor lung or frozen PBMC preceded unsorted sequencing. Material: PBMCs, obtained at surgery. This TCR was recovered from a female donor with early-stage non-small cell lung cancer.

In DNA form, the CDR3 reads TGTGCCAGCAGCTTTAAAGGGGCGAGGACCGGGGAGCTGTTTTTT. Protein: CASSFKGARTGELFF. The chain carries TRBV5-6 and TRBJ2-2; a weak D match, TRBD1 (5 bases). The V end lost 2 bases, the J end lost 5 bases, and 13 bases lay between the germline ends. CDR3 size: 15 residues. Per the germline V gene, CDR1 is SGHDT and CDR2 is YYEEEE.